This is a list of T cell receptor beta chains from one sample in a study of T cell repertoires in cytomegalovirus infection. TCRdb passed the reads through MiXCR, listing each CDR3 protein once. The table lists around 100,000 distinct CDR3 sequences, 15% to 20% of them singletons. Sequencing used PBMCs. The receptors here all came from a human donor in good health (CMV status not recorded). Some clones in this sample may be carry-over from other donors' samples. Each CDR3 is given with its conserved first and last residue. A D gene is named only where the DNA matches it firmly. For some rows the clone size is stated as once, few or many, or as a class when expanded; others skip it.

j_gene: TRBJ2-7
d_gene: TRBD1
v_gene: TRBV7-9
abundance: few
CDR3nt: TGTGCCAGCAGCGCCCAAGACAGGGGTGGTACCTACGAGCAGTACTTC
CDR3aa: CASSAQDRGGTYEQYF

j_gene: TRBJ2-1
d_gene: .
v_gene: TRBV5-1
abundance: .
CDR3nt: TGCGCCAGCAGCTTCGCGAGCAATGAGCAGTTCTTC
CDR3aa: CASSFASNEQFF

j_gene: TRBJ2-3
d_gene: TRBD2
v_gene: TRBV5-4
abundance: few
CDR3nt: TGTGCCAGCAGCCCCCCGAAGGCGGGGGCAGATACGCAGTATTTT
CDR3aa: CASSPPKAGADTQYF

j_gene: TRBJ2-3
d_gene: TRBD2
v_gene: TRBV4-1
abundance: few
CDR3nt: TGTGCCAGCAGCCCTGGGACTAGCGGGGGCGGGGGGACCACAGATACGCAGTATTTT
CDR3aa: CASSPGTSGGGGTTDTQYF

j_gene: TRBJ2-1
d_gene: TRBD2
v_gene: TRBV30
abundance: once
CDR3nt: TGTGCCTGGATGGTCCGGGGGGTCTCATACAATGAGCAGTTCTTC
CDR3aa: CAWMVRGVSYNEQFF

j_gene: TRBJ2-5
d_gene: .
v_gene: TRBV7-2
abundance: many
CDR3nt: TGTGCCAGCAGCTTAGTAGGGAAAGAGACCCAGTACTTC
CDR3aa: CASSLVGKETQYF

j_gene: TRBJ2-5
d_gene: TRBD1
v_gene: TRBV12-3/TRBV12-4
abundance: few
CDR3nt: TGTGCCAGCAGTCCCGGGACAGGGGTAGAGACCCAGTACTTC
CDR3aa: CASSPGTGVETQYF

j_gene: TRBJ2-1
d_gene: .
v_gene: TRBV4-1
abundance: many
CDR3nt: TGCGCCAGCAGCCAAGGGGTTCAACTTGAGCAGTTCTTC
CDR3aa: CASSQGVQLEQFF

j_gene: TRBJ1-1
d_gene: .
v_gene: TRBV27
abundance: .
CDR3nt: TGTGCCACCATTACCAGTACTGAAGCTTTCTTT
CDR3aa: CATITSTEAFF

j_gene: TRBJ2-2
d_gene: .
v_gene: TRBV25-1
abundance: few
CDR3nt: TGTGCCAGCAGTGAGCTCCGGGACGCCCGTGGCGGGGAGCTGTTTTTT
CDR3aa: CASSELRDARGGELFF

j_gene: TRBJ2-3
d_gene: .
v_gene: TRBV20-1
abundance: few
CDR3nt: TGCAGTGCTAGAGAAGGGGCAGATACGCAGTATTTT
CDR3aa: CSAREGADTQYF

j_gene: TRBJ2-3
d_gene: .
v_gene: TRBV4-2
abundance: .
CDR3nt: TGTGCCAGCAGCCAAGTGTCTAGCCTCACGAATACGCAGTATTTT
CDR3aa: CASSQVSSLTNTQYF

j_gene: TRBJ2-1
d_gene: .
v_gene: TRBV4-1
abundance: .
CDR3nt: TGCGCCAGCAGCCAAGAGGAGACAGTGGATGAGCAGCTCTTC
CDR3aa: CASSQEETVDEQLF

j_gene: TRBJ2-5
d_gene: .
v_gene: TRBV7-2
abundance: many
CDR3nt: TGTGCCAGCAGCTTAGTAGTCCGGGAGACCCAGTACTTC
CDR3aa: CASSLVVRETQYF

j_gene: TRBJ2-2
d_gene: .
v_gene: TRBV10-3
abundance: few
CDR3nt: TGTGCCATCAGTGAGGACAGAGGGGACACCGGGGAGCTGTTTTTT
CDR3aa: CAISEDRGDTGELFF

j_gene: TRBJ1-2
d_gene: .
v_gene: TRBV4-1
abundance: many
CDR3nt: TGCGCCAGCAGCCAAGATGGGGAGAAGGTTGGCTACACCTTC
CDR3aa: CASSQDGEKVGYTF

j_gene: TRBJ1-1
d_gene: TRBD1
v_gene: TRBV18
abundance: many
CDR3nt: TGTGCCAGCTCACCGGGGACAGGGGGCTTTACTGAAGCTTTCTTT
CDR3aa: CASSPGTGGFTEAFF

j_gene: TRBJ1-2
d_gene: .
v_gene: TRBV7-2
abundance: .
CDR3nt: TGTGCCAGCAGCCCGGGGGGGGGACACAACTATGGCTACACCTTC
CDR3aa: CASSPGGGHNYGYTF

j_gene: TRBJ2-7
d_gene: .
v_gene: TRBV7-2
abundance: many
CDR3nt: TGTGCCAGCAGCTTAGGTGGGTCCACATTCTACGAGCAGTACTTC
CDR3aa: CASSLGGSTFYEQYF

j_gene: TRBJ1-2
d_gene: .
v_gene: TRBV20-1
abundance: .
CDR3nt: TGCAGTGCTAGAATGGTCAACTATGGCTACACCTTC
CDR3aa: CSARMVNYGYTF

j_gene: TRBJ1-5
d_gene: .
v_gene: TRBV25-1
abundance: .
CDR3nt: TGTGCCAGCAGTGACGACAGTCCTGGTCAGCCCCAGCATTTT
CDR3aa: CASSDDSPGQPQHF

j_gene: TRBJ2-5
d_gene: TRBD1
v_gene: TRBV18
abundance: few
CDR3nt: TGTGCCAGCTCAAAGGACAGGGGCCAAGAGACCCAGTACTTC
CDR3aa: CASSKDRGQETQYF